Below, one T cell receptor beta chain is given with its context. It lacks a known antigen. The record has no base qualities; no much larger clone is one base away. TCRbeta CDR3 regions were amplified from genomic DNA by means of the immunoSEQ Assay, a bias-controlled multiplex PCR. Per the original workflow: Within the assay, amplification of reference gene primers was used to estimate how many nucleated cells each sample contained. To quantify the absolute abundance of each unique TCRbeta CDR3 rearrangement, sequence reads were collapsed and filtered. Productive Simpson clonality was computed per sample as the square root of Simpson's diversity index over productive rearrangements. The table was pulled from immuneACCESS by TCRdb, which kept in-frame rearrangements only. Such tables lose some clones; where checked, under half of the loss comes from unresolved V genes, and the rest has no known cause. D and trimming were read from the DNA, whereas the V and J calls and clone size are those reported in that table. Counted in this sample were about 140,000 clones; roughly 85% of them appeared once. Over 2.5% of the sample belongs to the ten largest clones.

The CDR3 sequence holds 17 residues, the cysteine and phenylalanine included. The kept DNA is CDR3 alone, 51 bases in frame from the first base. The germline V and J ends show losses of 5 bases and 1 base respectively, and no gene match explains 11 bases of the junction. The germline V gene specifies MGHRA as CDR1 and YSYEKL as CDR2. The data are from a study of blood T cell repertoires in COVID-19 (TCRdb year 2020). Study-level background: Collaborator samples came from the United States, Italy and Spain and covered acute and convalescent phases of COVID-19. The material from the prospective study consisted of cDNA or gDNA derived from T cells, B-cell-depleted T cells, or PBMCs. Deeply sampled blood TCRbeta repertoires from subjects exposed to, actively infected with, or recovered from COVID-19 were included in the dataset. The repertoires were released in a freely available public database intended as a resource for research on the immune response to SARS-CoV-2. The samples were drawn from the first 160 participants of the ongoing ImmuneRACE study and from 950 to 1,500 subjects provided by 6 global collaborators. The sample metadata nearly always contained a de-identified subject ID, COVID-19 status, age in years and sex. Where HLA class I and class II types were available, the types were taken from metadata supplied by the sample provider, not from assay-based typing.

General conclusions and limits of the study: How much clinical and demographic metadata was included differed by source and by participant, and the metadata was provided uncurated.

Whole blood was collected in K2EDTA tubes by collaborating institutions according to the institutions' own protocols. For TCRbeta analysis, collaborators shipped samples in one of three forms: frozen whole blood, isolated PBMCs, or DNA extracted from either of those sample types. The chain uses TRBV4-1 and TRBJ2-3, with 8 bases matching TRBD2. Material: peripheral blood. The source is a man between 50 and 59 years old with acute or convalescent COVID-19. The DNA sequence reads TGCGCCAGCAGCGCAGGTTGGGCAGCGGGGGGCACAGATACGCAGTATTTT. This translates into CASSAGWAAGGTDTQYF.